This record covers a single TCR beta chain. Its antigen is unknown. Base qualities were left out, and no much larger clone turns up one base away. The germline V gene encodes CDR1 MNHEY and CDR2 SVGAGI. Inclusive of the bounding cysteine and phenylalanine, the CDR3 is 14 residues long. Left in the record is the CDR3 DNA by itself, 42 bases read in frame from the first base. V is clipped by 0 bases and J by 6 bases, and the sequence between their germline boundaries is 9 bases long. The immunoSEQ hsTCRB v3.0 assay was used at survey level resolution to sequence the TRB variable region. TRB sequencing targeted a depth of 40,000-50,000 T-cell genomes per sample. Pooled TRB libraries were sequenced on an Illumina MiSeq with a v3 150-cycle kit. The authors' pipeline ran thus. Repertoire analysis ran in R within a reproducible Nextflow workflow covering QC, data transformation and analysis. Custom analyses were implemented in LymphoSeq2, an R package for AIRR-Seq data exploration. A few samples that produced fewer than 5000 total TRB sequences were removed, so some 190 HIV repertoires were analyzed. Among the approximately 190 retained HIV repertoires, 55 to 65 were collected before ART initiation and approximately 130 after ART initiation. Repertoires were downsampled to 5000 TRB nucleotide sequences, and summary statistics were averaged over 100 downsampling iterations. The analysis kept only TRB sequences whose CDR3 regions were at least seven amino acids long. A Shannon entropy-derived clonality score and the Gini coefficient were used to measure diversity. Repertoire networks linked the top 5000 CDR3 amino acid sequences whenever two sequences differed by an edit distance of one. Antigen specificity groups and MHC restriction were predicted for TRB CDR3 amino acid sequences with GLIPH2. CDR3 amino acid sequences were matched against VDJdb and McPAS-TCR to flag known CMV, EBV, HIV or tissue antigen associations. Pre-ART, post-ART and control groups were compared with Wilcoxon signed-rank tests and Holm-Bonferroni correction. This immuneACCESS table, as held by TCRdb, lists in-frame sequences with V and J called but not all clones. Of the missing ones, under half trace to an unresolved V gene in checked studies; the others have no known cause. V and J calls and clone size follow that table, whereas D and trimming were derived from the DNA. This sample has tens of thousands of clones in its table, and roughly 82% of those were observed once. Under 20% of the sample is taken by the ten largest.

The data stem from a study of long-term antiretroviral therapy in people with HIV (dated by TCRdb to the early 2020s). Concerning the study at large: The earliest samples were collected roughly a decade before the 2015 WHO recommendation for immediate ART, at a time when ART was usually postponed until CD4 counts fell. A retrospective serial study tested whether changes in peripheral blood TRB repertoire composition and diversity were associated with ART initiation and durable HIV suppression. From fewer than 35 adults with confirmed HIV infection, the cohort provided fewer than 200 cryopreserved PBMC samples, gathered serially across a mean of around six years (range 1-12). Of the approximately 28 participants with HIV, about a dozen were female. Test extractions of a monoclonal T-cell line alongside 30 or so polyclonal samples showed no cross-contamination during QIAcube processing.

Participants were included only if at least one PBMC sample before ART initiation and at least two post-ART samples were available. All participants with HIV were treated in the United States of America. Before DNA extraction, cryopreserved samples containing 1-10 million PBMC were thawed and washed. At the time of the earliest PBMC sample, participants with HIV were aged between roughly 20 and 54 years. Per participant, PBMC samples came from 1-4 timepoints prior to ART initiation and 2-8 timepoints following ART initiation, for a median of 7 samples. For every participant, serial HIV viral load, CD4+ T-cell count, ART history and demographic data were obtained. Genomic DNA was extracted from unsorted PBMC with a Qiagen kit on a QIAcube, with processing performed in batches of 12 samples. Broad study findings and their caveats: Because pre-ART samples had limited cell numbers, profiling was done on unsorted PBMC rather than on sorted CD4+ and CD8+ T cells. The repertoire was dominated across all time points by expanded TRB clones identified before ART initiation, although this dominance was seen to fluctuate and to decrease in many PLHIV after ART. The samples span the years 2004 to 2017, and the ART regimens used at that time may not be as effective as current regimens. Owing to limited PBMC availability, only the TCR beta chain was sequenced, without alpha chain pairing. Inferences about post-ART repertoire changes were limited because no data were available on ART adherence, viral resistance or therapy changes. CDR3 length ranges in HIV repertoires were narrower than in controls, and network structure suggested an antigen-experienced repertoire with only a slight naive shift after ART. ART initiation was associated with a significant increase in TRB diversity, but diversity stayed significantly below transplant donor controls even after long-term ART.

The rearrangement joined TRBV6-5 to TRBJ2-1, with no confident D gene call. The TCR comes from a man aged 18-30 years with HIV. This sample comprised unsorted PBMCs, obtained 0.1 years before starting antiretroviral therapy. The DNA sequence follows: TGTGCCAGCAGTTACTCTGCCGGGTTCAATGAGCAGTTCTTC. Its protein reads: CASSYSAGFNEQFF.